This T cell receptor beta chain appears in the sequencing data of a study of PD-L1 blockade in urothelial cancer. CDR3 length: 15 residues. Trimming took 2 bases from V and 7 from J; bases not matched to a gene: 6. Germline lookup yields CDR1 SGDLS and CDR2 YYNGEE. Some clones are missing from TCRdb's copy, which holds only in-frame ones; the method was immunoSEQ multiplex PCR. The sample includes 30,000 to 45,000 clones, roughly 82% seen only once; the top ten take roughly a tenth. Described time point: peripheral blood 6 weeks after treatment start. The sample was PBMCs, taken around atezolizumab (anti-PD-L1) treatment. The chain uses TRBV9 and TRBJ1-4; 9 bases fit TRBD1. The TCR was taken from a man aged 40-55 years with urothelial cancer. DNA for the CDR3: TGTGCCAGCAGCGTGGGGACAGGGAAGAGTGAAAAACTGTTTTTT. Translating it yields CASSVGTGKSEKLFF.